Listed below are T cell receptor beta chains from one sample, sequenced in a study of graft-versus-host responses after intestinal transplantation. The antigens of these receptors remain unknown. Here immunoSEQ multiplex PCR was the method, and the copy in TCRdb shows in-frame clones only, minus some. The sample has just under 90,000 clones; around four fifths are singletons. Specimen: unstimulated CD8+ T cells sorted from spleen or lymph node cells, collected before intestinal transplant. The receptors originated from a human donor who received an intestinal transplant. Each CDR3 is given with its conserved first and last residue. A D gene is named only where the DNA matches it firmly. A clone size is listed for some rows: how often the clone was seen (once, few, many), or a class if it is expanded.

V	D	J	size	DNA	CDR3
TRBV4-1	TRBD1	TRBJ2-6	-	TGCGCCAGCAGCCAGAGGACAGGTAGCTCTGGGGCCAACGTCCTGACTTTC	CASSQRTGSSGANVLTF
TRBV6-5	TRBD1	TRBJ1-4	-	TGTGCCAGCAGAGGACAGGGGGGGCAGGAAAAACTGTTTTTT	CASRGQGGQEKLFF
TRBV29-1	TRBD1	TRBJ2-7	-	TGCAGCGTTGGAGGGGACAGGGTCCTCTACGAGCAGTACTTC	CSVGGDRVLYEQYF
TRBV11-2	TRBD1	TRBJ2-7	-	TGTGCCAGCAGCCCGACAGGGCGCTACGAGCAGTACTTC	CASSPTGRYEQYF
TRBV9	-	TRBJ2-7	once	TGTGCCAGCAGCGTGGGGGACTCCTACGCGCAGTACTTC	CASSVGDSYAQYF
TRBV6-1	-	TRBJ1-2	-	TGTGCCAGCACCCATAGGGGACCGGGTGGCTACACCTTC	CASTHRGPGGYTF
TRBV5-6	-	TRBJ2-7	-	TGTGCCAGCAGCTTGCAACAGGGGGGGTACTACGAGCAGTACTTC	CASSLQQGGYYEQYF
TRBV27	-	TRBJ2-7	few	TGTGCCAGCAGTTCGTGGGGCTCCTACGAGCAGTACTTC	CASSSWGSYEQYF
TRBV13	TRBD2	TRBJ2-5	-	TGTGCCAGCAGCATTGGACTAGCCGGAGAGACCCAGTACTTC	CASSIGLAGETQYF
TRBV6-1	-	TRBJ2-3	-	TGTGCCAGCAGTGAAGAGCCGACACGGGCAGATACGCAGTATTTT	CASSEEPTRADTQYF
TRBV9	-	TRBJ1-5	-	TGTGCCAGCAGCGTAGGAGGGGATACCAATCAGCCCCAGCATTTT	CASSVGGDTNQPQHF
TRBV5-1	TRBD1	TRBJ2-1	-	TGCGCCAGCAGCGGCGGGACAGGGAGTACCCACAATGAGCAGTTCTTC	CASSGGTGSTHNEQFF
TRBV29-1	TRBD1	TRBJ2-1	-	TGCAGCGTTCGGCGACAGGGGATAAATGAGCAGTTCTTC	CSVRRQGINEQFF
TRBV27	TRBD1	TRBJ2-3	-	TGTGCCAGCAGTCCCACAGGGGTACTCACAGATACGCAGTATTTT	CASSPTGVLTDTQYF
TRBV25-1	-	TRBJ2-3	-	TGTGCCAGCAGTGCTAGCACAGATACGCAGTATTTT	CASSASTDTQYF
TRBV4-1	TRBD2	TRBJ2-4	-	TGCGCCAGCAGCCAAGAGGTGCCGGGGGGGGCAGCCAAAAACATTCAGTACTTC	CASSQEVPGGAAKNIQYF
TRBV28	-	TRBJ1-1	-	TGTGCCAGCAGTTTTGGGCAGAAGAATGAAGCTTTCTTT	CASSFGQKNEAFF
TRBV21-1	-	TRBJ1-2	-	TGTGCCAGCAGCAAAGAGAGAGGCAGGGACGGCTACACCTTC	CASSKERGRDGYTF
TRBV15	-	TRBJ2-7	once	TGTGCCACCAGCAGAAGTCCAGGGGAGAGCTCCTACGAGCAGTACTTC	CATSRSPGESSYEQYF
TRBV6-5	-	TRBJ1-2	-	TGTGCCAGCAGTTACTCGGCAGACAACTATGGCTACACCTTC	CASSYSADNYGYTF
TRBV9	-	TRBJ2-3	few	TGTGCCAGCAGCGCGTGGGGGGGCGCGACAGATACGCAGTATTTT	CASSAWGGATDTQYF
TRBV18	-	TRBJ2-7	-	TGTGCCAGCTCACCGAGACTGTACCACTCCTACGAGCAGTACTTC	CASSPRLYHSYEQYF
TRBV11-2	-	TRBJ1-2	-	TGTGCCAGCAGCTGGGGGCCAGATGGCTACACCTTC	CASSWGPDGYTF